This is a list of T cell receptor beta chains from one sample in a study of blood T cells in healthy people across ages. TCRdb processed the 5' RACE reads anew with MiXCR; each CDR3 protein has one entry. Of about 1.1 million distinct CDR3 sequences listed, less than 45% are singletons. The sample consisted of blood. Source of these receptors: a man younger than 30 in good health. Each CDR3 is given with its conserved first and last residue. The D gene is left open where the match is weak. The listing skips clone size in some rows; elsewhere it reads once, few, many or a size class.

j_call v_call clone_size d_call cdr3_aa cdr3_nt
TRBJ2-3 TRBV7-2 NA TRBD2 CASSPRGSDGGFTDTQYF TGTGCCAGCAGCCCCAGAGGATCTGACGGGGGGTTCACAGATACGCAGTATTTT
TRBJ1-6 TRBV20-1 few NA CSARDLGASSYNSPLHF TGCAGTGCTAGAGATCTTGGGGCCAGCTCCTATAATTCACCCCTCCACTTT
TRBJ2-3 TRBV27 NA NA CASTRVPSRGGSSTDTQYF TGTGCCAGCACTCGGGTCCCCTCCAGGGGGGGCTCCAGCACAGATACGCAGTATTTT
TRBJ2-1 TRBV12-3/TRBV12-4 NA NA CASSRRLARPYNEQFF TGTGCCAGCAGCCGCCGCCTAGCCCGCCCCTACAATGAGCAGTTCTTC
TRBJ1-5 TRBV13 NA NA CASSLAGQHSNQPQHF TGTGCCAGCAGCTTAGCCGGCCAGCATAGCAATCAGCCCCAGCATTTT
TRBJ1-5 TRBV5-8 NA NA CASSLVPQPQHF TGTGCCAGCAGCTTGGTCCCTCAGCCCCAGCATTTT
TRBJ2-1 TRBV2 NA NA CASSDLREEQFF TGTGCCAGCAGTGATCTCAGGGAAGAGCAGTTCTTC
TRBJ1-1 TRBV20-1 NA NA CSAQGRTGAFF TGCAGTGCTCAGGGAAGGACTGGAGCTTTCTTT
TRBJ2-1 TRBV12-3/TRBV12-4 NA NA CASGFSGSGEQFF TGTGCCAGCGGATTTTCGGGGTCGGGGGAGCAGTTCTTC
TRBJ2-2 TRBV12-3/TRBV12-4 NA NA CASSFHGNTGELFF TGTGCCAGCAGTTTTCACGGTAACACCGGGGAGCTGTTTTTT
TRBJ1-6 TRBV12-3/TRBV12-4 many NA CASSLGRGNSPLHF TGTGCCAGCAGCCTGGGACGTGGAAATTCACCCCTCCACTTT
TRBJ1-1 TRBV27 NA NA CASSSSGQNTEAFF TGTGCCAGCAGTTCCTCCGGACAGAACACTGAAGCTTTCTTT
TRBJ1-6 TRBV18 once NA CASSPSGGTDNSPLHF TGTGCCAGCTCACCTTCGGGGGGTACCGATAATTCACCCCTCCACTTT
TRBJ2-5 TRBV6-1 once TRBD1 CASRPDRAQETQYF TGTGCCAGCAGGCCGGACAGGGCCCAAGAGACCCAGTACTTC
TRBJ1-1 TRBV20-1 few TRBD1 CSATRGIEAFF TGCAGTGCTACCAGGGGGATTGAAGCTTTCTTT
TRBJ2-7 TRBV20-1 NA NA CSATPASPGGYEQYF TGCAGTGCTACCCCGGCAAGCCCTGGAGGATATGAGCAGTACTTC
TRBJ2-3 TRBV6-5 few TRBD2 CASSKTSRTDTQYF TGTGCCAGCAGTAAGACTAGCCGTACAGATACGCAGTATTTT
TRBJ2-2 TRBV5-4 few NA CASSPEGGRTGELFF TGTGCCAGCAGCCCGGAGGGGGGCCGAACCGGGGAGCTGTTTTTT
TRBJ1-2 TRBV4-1 NA NA CTSSHTIGNYGYTF TGCACCAGCAGCCACACGATTGGGAACTATGGCTACACCTTC
TRBJ1-2 TRBV3-1 NA NA CASSQRQQGRGPGYTF TGTGCCAGCAGCCAGCGGCAACAGGGTCGGGGTCCGGGCTACACCTTC
TRBJ2-1 TRBV7-2 many NA CASSLGLGGRNEQFF TGTGCCAGCAGCTTAGGACTCGGGGGTCGGAATGAGCAGTTCTTC
TRBJ2-5 TRBV7-2 NA NA CASSSNPTDGGTQYF TGTGCCAGCAGCTCCAACCCCACGGACGGGGGGACCCAGTACTTC
TRBJ2-7 TRBV4-3 few NA CASSQDLETPTLGEQYF TGCGCCAGCAGCCAAGATTTGGAGACGCCTACCTTGGGCGAGCAGTACTTC
TRBJ2-1 TRBV20-1 NA NA CSATKVDNEQFF TGCAGTGCCACAAAGGTCGACAATGAGCAGTTCTTC
TRBJ2-1 TRBV11-2 NA NA CASNRQLWPNEQFF TGTGCCAGCAACAGACAGTTGTGGCCTAATGAGCAGTTCTTC
TRBJ1-5 TRBV5-5 NA NA CASSLAGNQNQPQHF TGTGCCAGCAGCTTGGCCGGGAACCAAAATCAGCCCCAGCATTTT
TRBJ1-2 TRBV14 few NA CASSQGARGGYTF TGTGCCAGCAGCCAAGGGGCCCGCGGTGGCTACACCTTC
TRBJ1-2 TRBV20-1 few TRBD1 CSATGSTGAYGYTF TGCAGTGCCACGGGCTCTACAGGGGCCTATGGCTACACCTTC
TRBJ2-5 TRBV27 few TRBD2 CASSFTSGAQETQYF TGTGCCAGCAGTTTTACTAGCGGGGCGCAAGAGACCCAGTACTTC
TRBJ2-7 TRBV5-1 many TRBD1 CASRPGTEYEQYF TGCGCCAGCAGGCCCGGGACAGAATACGAGCAGTACTTC
TRBJ2-7 TRBV13 NA NA CASSLTQAYEQYF TGTGCCAGCAGCTTAACCCAAGCCTACGAGCAGTACTTC
TRBJ2-2 TRBV5-1 NA NA CASSSDPGELFF TGCGCCAGCAGCTCGGACCCCGGGGAGCTGTTTTTT
TRBJ2-3 TRBV11-2 NA TRBD1 CASSLLAGGEGDTQYF TGTGCCAGCAGCTTATTGGCAGGGGGCGAGGGAGATACGCAGTATTTT
TRBJ1-1 TRBV18 NA NA CASSPEALNTEAFF TGTGCCAGCTCACCGGAGGCCTTGAACACTGAAGCTTTCTTT
TRBJ2-6 TRBV6-2/TRBV6-3 NA TRBD1 CASSYLRQGAANSGANVLTF TGTGCCAGCAGTTACCTAAGACAGGGGGCAGCTAACTCTGGGGCCAACGTCCTGACTTTC
TRBJ2-1 TRBV6-5 NA NA CASSGYDNEQFF TGTGCCAGCTCAGGGTATGACAATGAGCAGTTCTTC
TRBJ2-7 TRBV20-1 once TRBD1 CSAAGTGKGEQYF TGCAGTGCTGCCGGGACAGGGAAAGGCGAGCAGTACTTC
TRBJ1-1 TRBV6-5 NA NA CASSYSTGDTEAFF TGTGCCAGCAGTTACTCGACGGGGGACACTGAAGCTTTCTTT
TRBJ1-2 TRBV4-3 NA NA CVGSQAGTQPYGYTF TGCGTCGGCAGCCAGGCCGGGACCCAACCCTATGGCTACACCTTC
TRBJ2-3 TRBV6-6 NA TRBD1 CASSATGRTDTQYF TGTGCCAGCAGTGCGACAGGGAGAACAGATACGCAGTATTTT
TRBJ1-4 TRBV20-1 few NA CSARVLQGATNEKLFF TGCAGTGCTAGGGTTCTCCAGGGCGCAACTAATGAAAAACTGTTTTTT
TRBJ1-2 TRBV29-1 many NA CSVTPAGVNYGYTF TGCAGCGTCACCCCGGCGGGAGTAAACTATGGCTACACCTTC
TRBJ1-5 TRBV5-1 NA NA CASSLESVDQPQHF TGCGCCAGCAGCTTAGAGTCGGTAGATCAGCCCCAGCATTTT
TRBJ2-7 TRBV7-9 NA TRBD1 CASSLVDNPRDSSYEQYF TGTGCCAGCAGCTTAGTAGACAATCCTCGGGACAGCTCCTACGAGCAGTACTTC
TRBJ1-5 TRBV7-9 NA TRBD1 CASSEPGGRQPQHF TGTGCCAGCAGCGAACCAGGGGGGAGACAGCCCCAGCATTTT
TRBJ2-3 TRBV20-1 few NA CSAPTPTSSLRDTQYF TGCAGTGCCCCTACCCCGACTAGTAGTTTGAGGGATACGCAGTATTTT
TRBJ2-7 TRBV6-2/TRBV6-3 few NA CASSDGHSYEQYF TGTGCCAGCAGTGACGGCCACTCCTACGAGCAGTACTTC
TRBJ2-7 TRBV2 NA TRBD2 CASSVIAGGSYEQYF TGTGCCAGCAGTGTGATAGCGGGGGGATCCTACGAGCAGTACTTC
TRBJ1-5 TRBV4-1 NA NA CASSHEPGGGKYSNQPQHF TGCGCCAGCAGCCACGAACCCGGTGGGGGGAAATATAGCAATCAGCCCCAGCATTTT
TRBJ1-2 TRBV6-6 NA TRBD1 CASSLGQGQGWGYTF TGTGCCAGCAGCCTTGGACAGGGCCAGGGTTGGGGCTACACCTTC
TRBJ1-4 TRBV10-3 few TRBD1 CAISSDQGAGEKLFF TGTGCCATCAGCTCCGACCAGGGGGCTGGGGAAAAACTGTTTTTT
TRBJ1-1 TRBV6-2/TRBV6-3 many NA CASSYRTGTEAFF TGTGCCAGCAGTTATAGAACTGGGACTGAAGCTTTCTTT
TRBJ1-1 TRBV7-8 NA TRBD1 CASSLRRGRGENTEAFF TGTGCCAGCAGCTTAAGGAGGGGGCGTGGTGAAAACACTGAAGCTTTCTTT
TRBJ2-7 TRBV10-3 NA NA CAISVGDYEQYF TGTGCCATCAGTGTGGGGGATTACGAGCAGTACTTC
TRBJ1-2 TRBV20-1 few NA CSARGGTDNYGYTF TGCAGTGCCCGCGGGGGGACTGATAACTATGGCTACACCTTC
TRBJ2-1 TRBV28 NA NA CASSLGQSPNEQFF TGTGCCAGCAGTTTGGGGCAGTCCCCGAATGAGCAGTTCTTC